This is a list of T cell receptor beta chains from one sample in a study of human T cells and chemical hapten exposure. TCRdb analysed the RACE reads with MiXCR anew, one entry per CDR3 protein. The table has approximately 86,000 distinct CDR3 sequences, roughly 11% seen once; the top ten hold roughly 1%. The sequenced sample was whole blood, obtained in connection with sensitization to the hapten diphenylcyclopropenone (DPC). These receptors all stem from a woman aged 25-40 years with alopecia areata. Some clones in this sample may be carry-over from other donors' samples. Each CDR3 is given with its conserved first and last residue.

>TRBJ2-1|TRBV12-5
CASGLSGKMETNNEQFF
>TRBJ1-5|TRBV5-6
CAGSLVGGKPQHF
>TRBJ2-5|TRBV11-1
CASSTMETQYF
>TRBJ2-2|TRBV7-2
CASSSRGAGELFF
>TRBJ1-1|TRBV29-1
CSVDPGRNTEAFF
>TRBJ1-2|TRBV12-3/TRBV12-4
CASSWGQPYGYTF
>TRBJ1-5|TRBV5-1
CASSLEGRGNQPQHF
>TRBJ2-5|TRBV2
CASRIIQETQYF
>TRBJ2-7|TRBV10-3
CAISESGGQLSYEQYF
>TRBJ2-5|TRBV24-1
CATSQTGGVETQYF
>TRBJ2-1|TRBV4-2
CASSQVPAGGYNEQFF
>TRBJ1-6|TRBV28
CASSLQAYNSPLHF
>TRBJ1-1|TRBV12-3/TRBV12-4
CASSFSEGSEAFF
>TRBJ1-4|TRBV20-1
CSASPFGGLDEKLFF
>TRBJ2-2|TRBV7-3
CASSLRGLAGVNTGELFF
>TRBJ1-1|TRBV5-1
CASSFTGQGDTEAFF
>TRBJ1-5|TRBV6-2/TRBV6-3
CASSYAFDGNRGDQPQHF
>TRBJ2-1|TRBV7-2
CASSPRTSPMEQFF
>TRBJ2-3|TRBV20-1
CSATYRAITDTQYF
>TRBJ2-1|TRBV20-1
CSAREGGRDYNEQFF
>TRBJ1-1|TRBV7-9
CASSLASLSSRDLSEAFF
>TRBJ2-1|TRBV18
CASSPGTTNEQFF
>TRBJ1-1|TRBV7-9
CASSPGGSLRTEAFF
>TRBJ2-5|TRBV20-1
CSARASDNYQETQYF
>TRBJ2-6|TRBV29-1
CSVEDRQRERGTGANVLTF
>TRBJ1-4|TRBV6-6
CASMQGGANEKLFF
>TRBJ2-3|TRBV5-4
CASSLGQAQDTQYF
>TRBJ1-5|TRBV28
CASSVFNQPQHF
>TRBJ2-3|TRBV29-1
CSVARGQAKDTQYF
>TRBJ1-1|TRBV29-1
CSVEDARAFF
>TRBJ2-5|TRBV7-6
CASSPHWGHETQYF
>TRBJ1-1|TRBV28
CATLSPPLREAFF
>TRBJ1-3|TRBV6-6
CASSSHLSGNTIYF
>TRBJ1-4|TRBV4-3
CASSQDLALNEKLFF
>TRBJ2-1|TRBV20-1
CSARAPLAGVNNEQFF
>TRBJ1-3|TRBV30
CAWKGQAGAYGNTIYF
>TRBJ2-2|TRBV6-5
CASSSISGGPGELFF
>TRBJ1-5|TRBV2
CASRSTDRAGNQPQHF
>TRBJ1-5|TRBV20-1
CSARSHGDLGNQPQHF
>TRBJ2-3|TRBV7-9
CASSLGALAGADTQYF
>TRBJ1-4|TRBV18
CASSPPLSRGLFF
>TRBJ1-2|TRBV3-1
CASSRDLRQYGYTF
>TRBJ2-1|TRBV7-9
CASSLPGGTSQQFF
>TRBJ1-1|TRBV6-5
CASSGPRAGTEAFF
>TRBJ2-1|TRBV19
CASSIVGMGNEQFF
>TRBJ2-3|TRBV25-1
CASSGRLVLYF
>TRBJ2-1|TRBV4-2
CASSQGVGGRSYNEQFF
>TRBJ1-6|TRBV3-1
CASSQPNSPLHF
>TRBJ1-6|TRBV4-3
CASSQAFRDSPLHF
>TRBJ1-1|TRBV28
CASSSGGATAPEAFF
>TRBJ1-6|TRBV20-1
CSARDRGSDSPLHF
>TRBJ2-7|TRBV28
CASSPRVLAGGTSYEQYF
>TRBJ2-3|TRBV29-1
CSVVVDTQYF
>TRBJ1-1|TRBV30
CAWSVLGGTEAFF
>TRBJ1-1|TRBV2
CASRDLTGGFTEAFF
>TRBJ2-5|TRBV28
CASSRDPIAGGPETQYF
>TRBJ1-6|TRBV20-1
CSAREAESSPLHF
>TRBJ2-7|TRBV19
CASATTAGYEQYF
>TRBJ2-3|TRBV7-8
CASGDRFSTDTQYF